What follows are 19 T cell receptor beta chains derived from one specimen sequenced in a study of Ad26.COV2.S vaccination and SARS-CoV-2 variants. Treatment reported: 19 received Ad26.COV2.S at low or high dose, single or two shots; about five received placebo; per-sample allocation not given. Vaccine and placebo recipients were sampled on day 63 after the first injection. Assay used: immunoSEQ multiplex PCR; TCRdb lists only in-frame clones, some missing. The table records about 320,000 clones, 90% of them present only once. The sample here was peripheral blood, taken in a trial of Ad26.COV2.S vaccine versus placebo. The receptor set was obtained from a person between 18 and 65 years old who received the Ad26.COV2.S COVID-19 vaccine or a placebo.

CDR3 region: CASGNTYSYEQYF. The CDR3, as DNA: TGTGCCAGCGGTAACACCTACTCCTACGAGCAGTACTTC. This chain joins TRBV7-9 and TRBJ2-7, with D unclear. With 8 bases removed from V and 0 bases from J, the gap between germline ends came to 11 bases. The CDR3 sequence is 13 residues long. Per germline, CDR1 SEHNR and CDR2 FQNEAQ (reference sequence).

The chain couples TRBV3-1 (or the pseudogene TRBV3-2) to TRBJ2-1; 7 bases map to TRBD2. Germline CDR1 and CDR2: LGHDT and YNNKEL (reference sequence). V trimming: 1 base; J trimming: 0 bases; junction bases outside the gene matches: 9. CDR3 length equals 18 residues. CDR3 DNA sequence: TGTGCCAGCAGCCAAGCTGGACTAGTACAACCCTCCTACAATGAGCAGTTCTTC. This codes for CASSQAGLVQPSYNEQFF.

This clone was counted a few times. The chain links TRBV27 to TRBJ1-5, with TRBD1 matching 8 bases. The V and J ends lost 5 bases and 8 bases, in that order; junction bases with no gene match: 11. The CDR3 is 15 residues long. Germline loops: CDR1 MNHEY, CDR2 SMNVEV (reference sequence). The CDR3 region is CASSPQGVGTEPQHF. The CDR3 coding sequence is TGTGCCAGCAGTCCACAGGGGGTAGGGACCGAGCCCCAGCATTTT.

V is TRBV14 and J is TRBJ1-2, with D unresolved. The CDR3 is 13 residues long. Germline values: CDR1 SGHDN, CDR2 FVKESK. The germline V and J ends were trimmed by 6 bases and 4 bases, with 12 bases remaining between them. CDR3 residues: CASSIGAVYGYTF. The CDR3 DNA sequence: TGTGCCAGCAGTATCGGAGCGGTCTATGGCTACACCTTC. The variable domain in full, completed from reference TRBV14 and TRBJ1-2, reads EAGVTQFPSHSVIEKGQTVTLRCDPISGHDNLYWYRRVMGKEIKFLLHFVKESKQDESGMPNNRFLAERTGGTYSTLKVQPAELEDSGVYFCASSIGAVYGYTFGSGTRLTVV.

To note about this clone: At one end the junction does not follow the germline gene, possibly because of a read error. V usage is TRBV19 and J usage is TRBJ1-5; the D is unclear. Germline V gene lookup returns CDR1 LNHDA and CDR2 SQIVND (reference sequence). The CDR3 consists of 13 residues. This chain's CDR3 is CASSKPSTEPQHF. DNA of the CDR3: TGTGCCAGCAGTAAGCCCTCCACCGAGCCCCAGCATTTT.

The genes are TRBV2 and TRBJ2-1, with D possibly called TRBD1 or TRBD2 (6 bases each). V lost 10 bases and J 6 bases, leaving 22 bases between the germline ends. This CDR3 contains 15 residues. In germline, CDR1 is SNHLY, CDR2 FYNNEI. The CDR3 DNA is TGTGCCACTAGGGGGGCTAGCATATCGGGCAATGAGCAGTTCTTC. Amino acids: CATRGASISGNEQFF.

This clone appeared a single time. The chain joins TRBV2 to TRBJ2-7; D may be TRBD1 (5 bases). CDR1 SNHLY and CDR2 FYNNEI come from the germline V gene. The ends were cut back, 4 bases at V and 7 bases at J, with 14 bases in the middle. The CDR3 consists of 13 residues. CDR3 protein: CASSVQGSEEQYF. Here the CDR3 DNA reads TGTGCCAGCAGTGTGCAGGGATCGGAGGAGCAGTACTTC.

The chain combines TRBV7-2 with TRBJ1-1; D might be TRBD1 (5 bases). V shed 5 bases and J shed 4 bases, with 11 bases lying between them. The germline gives CDR1 SGHTA, CDR2 FQGNSA. This CDR3 is 13 amino acids long. For the CDR3, the DNA is TGTGCCAGCAGCACTAGGGGCAGCACTGAAGCTTTCTTT. This gives the protein CASSTRGSTEAFF.

The table lists this clone with a few counts. The chain employs TRBV27 and TRBJ1-2; D perhaps matches TRBD1 (5 bases). Germline V gene data show CDR1 as MNHEY and CDR2 as SMNVEV (reference sequence). The CDR3 is made up of 12 amino acids. Trimming shortened V by 6 bases and J by 8 bases, and 13 bases separated the two germline ends. For the CDR3, the DNA is TGTGCCAGCAGCTCCGCGGGGGAAGGCTACACCTTC. Translated: CASSSAGEGYTF.

The rearrangement joins TRBV19 to TRBJ1-4; 7 positions match TRBD1. V was pared by 5 bases and J by 3 bases, with 3 bases of the junction left unmatched. The CDR3 extends over 14 amino acids. The germline gives CDR1 LNHDA, CDR2 SQIVND (reference sequence). CDR3 region: CASSRQGSNEKLFF. CDR3 DNA sequence: TGTGCCAGTAGTCGACAGGGATCTAATGAAAAACTGTTTTTT.

The table lists this clone with a few counts. The chain recombines TRBV3-1 (or the pseudogene TRBV3-2) with TRBJ2-2; D remains unclear. The ends were cut back, 1 base at V and 6 bases at J, with 12 bases in the middle. Germline V lookup: CDR1 LGHDT, CDR2 YNNKEL (reference sequence). This CDR3 has 15 residues. The CDR3 nucleotides are TGTGCCAGCAGCCAAGTCAGTGGTTCCCCCGGGGAGCTGTTTTTT. Its translation is CASSQVSGSPGELFF.

J is TRBJ1-5 and V is TRBV9, with TRBD1 identical over 10 bases. The CDR3 has 17 residues. In germline, CDR1 is SGDLS, CDR2 YYNGEE. Trimming at V came to 4 bases and at J to 4 bases, leaving 11 bases not matched to a gene. The CDR3 sequence: CASSRGEGQGSNQPQHF. CDR3 nucleotides: TGTGCCAGCAGCCGAGGGGAGGGACAGGGGTCGAATCAGCCCCAGCATTTT.

This chain connects TRBV5-1 to TRBJ2-5, with D perhaps being TRBD1 or TRBD2 (6 bases each). Germline V gene data show CDR1 as SGHRS and CDR2 as YFSETQ. With 4 bases removed from V and 2 bases from J, the gap between germline ends came to 12 bases. The CDR3 sequence is 14 residues long. The CDR3 DNA reads as TGCGCCAGCAGCAGGGGGGACTTTCAAGAGACCCAGTACTTC. Translation: CASSRGDFQETQYF.

The V and J genes are TRBV11-2 and TRBJ2-1; TRBD1 matches at 10 bases. J lost 12 bases, V lost 6 bases, and 11 bases had no gene match. Germline CDR1 SGHAT, CDR2 FQNNGV. This CDR3 has 14 residues. CDR3 loop: CASRRDRGFYGQFF. In DNA form, the CDR3 reads TGTGCCAGCAGACGGGACAGGGGTTTTTATGGGCAGTTCTTC.

The V call is TRBV6-5, the J call TRBJ2-1, with 8 bases identical to TRBD2. Germline-derived CDR1 and CDR2 are MNHEY and SVGAGI. This CDR3 comprises 16 residues. With V trimmed by 0 bases and J by 8 bases, 9 bases remained unmatched. CDR3 sequence (DNA): TGTGCCAGCAGTTACTCGCCGGCTAGCGGGTGGGATGAGCAGTTCTTC. It is translated as CASSYSPASGWDEQFF.

The chain employs TRBV5-1 and TRBJ1-1, with TRBD1 matching 8 bases. CDR3 size: 15 residues. Looked up from germline, CDR1 is SGHRS and CDR2 is YFSETQ. Losses at the gene ends were 2 bases for V and 2 bases for J; bases not matched to a gene: 5. The DNA of the CDR3 is TGCGCCAGCAGCTTACGGACAGGGCAAAACACTGAAGCTTTCTTT. Translation: CASSLRTGQNTEAFF.

This chain links TRBV3-1 (or the pseudogene TRBV3-2) with TRBJ2-3; 11 bases fit TRBD2. Germline V CDR1 and CDR2: LGHDT, YNNKEL (reference sequence). The CDR3 contains 16 residues. Germline trimming cut 4 bases from V and 3 bases from J; bases unmatched to any gene: 6. This CDR3 is CASSRNSGGGTDTQYF. The CDR3 DNA reads TGTGCCAGCAGCCGGAATAGCGGGGGGGGGACAGATACGCAGTATTTT.

The rearrangement uses TRBV19 and TRBJ2-3; 9 bases map to TRBD2. The ends lost 3 bases at V and 2 bases at J; junction bases unmatched: 3. In germline, CDR1 is LNHDA, CDR2 SQIVND (reference sequence). The CDR3 is made up of 15 amino acids. CDR3 loop: CASSISGGTTDTQYF. In nucleotides, the CDR3 is TGTGCCAGTAGTATTAGCGGGGGTACCACAGATACGCAGTATTTT.

The chain recombines TRBV21-1 with TRBJ2-1; the D call TRBD1 from the table was never checked on the DNA. TRBV21-1 is a known pseudogene. There are 17 residues in the CDR3. CDR3 sequence: CASSQAGATFTYNEQFF. In DNA form, the CDR3 reads TGTGCCAGCAGCCAAGCGGGGGCTACTTTTACCTACAATGAGCAGTTCTTC.